The 2 T cell receptor beta chains below were found in one sample sequenced in a study of T cells after yellow fever vaccination. TCRdb reprocessed the 5' RACE reads via MiXCR and lists one record per CDR3 protein. Of about 330,000 distinct CDR3 sequences listed, 8% to 9.5% are singletons. Sequences were derived from PBMCs, sampled more than 35 days after the first yellow fever vaccination. All receptors come from a man younger than 35 who received the YFV17D yellow fever vaccine.

A few counts support this clonotype. The chain links TRBV5-1 to TRBJ2-4; the D gene could be TRBD1 or TRBD2 (5 bases each). CDR1 and CDR2 from the germline V gene are SGHRS and YFSETQ. V was pared by 0 bases and J by 9 bases, with 13 bases between. The CDR3 length is 14 residues. In DNA form, the CDR3 reads TGCGCCAGCAGCTTGGGGCAGCTTGGGGGCATTCAGTACTTC. It codes for CASSLGQLGGIQYF.

This clonotype showed up just a few times. The rearrangement links TRBV10-3 to TRBJ2-2, with 7 positions matching TRBD1. CDR1 is ENHRY, CDR2 SYGVKD, per germline. CDR3 length: 14 residues. The trim removed 5 bases at V and 5 bases at J, leaving 5 bases unmatched. The CDR3 DNA reads TGTGCCATCAGTCCCGGGACAGCTACCGGGGAGCTGTTTTTT. Protein product: CAISPGTATGELFF.